This TCR beta chain was observed in a study of CD8+CD57+ T cells in acquired aplastic anemia (dated by TCRdb to the late 2010s). Background on the whole study: Extracted DNA from sorted CD4+ and CD8+ cells averaged around 3.5 ug, ranging from about 0.2 to 30 ug. Mean read counts for healthy donor samples were 10 million to 10.8 million for CD4+ cells and roughly 12 million for CD8+ cells.

Genomic DNA served as template for TCR beta VDJ combination and CDR3 sequence profiling. An Illumina HiSeq 2000 was the platform used for TCR repertoire sequencing. As for the authors' bioinformatics: TRBV/TRBJ rearrangement plots, CDR3 size and DJ length profiles, and Simpson's diversity index were used to evaluate the repertoires. The immunodominant clone was defined as the most abundant DNA sequence in deep sequencing data. CDR3 amino acid sequences were checked for sharing between subjects and were compared against published repertoires and the VDJdb database. TCRdb took the public reads, trimmed them with fastp at Q25, ran MiXCR for clone calling and kept in-frame beta chains. Identical CDR3 protein sequences are pooled into one entry, listed with their most common genes and DNA. The V and J calls, along with clone size, are taken from TCRdb and not from the paper's own processing. A total of 400,000 to 450,000 distinct CDR3 sequences appear in this sample, about 70% of them only once. The top ten clonotypes cover 4% of the sample.

The study deep-sequenced TCR repertoires of sorted CD4+ and CD8+ blood T cells from severe aplastic anemia patients and healthy subjects. Ficoll-Paque density gradient centrifugation was used to isolate peripheral blood mononuclear cells. Before DNA was extracted, CD4+ and CD8+ T cells were sorted using either FACS or magnetic beads. The paper's findings and limits, for the study overall: Some 31 CD8+ CDR3 sequences were shared between patients and controls but appeared highly expressed in patients and within their immunodominant clones. Patients and healthy controls showed no significant difference in CD8+ Simpson's diversity (P=0.060).

The germline V gene yields KGHDR for CDR1 and SFDVKD for CDR2. Deletion took 4 bases off V and 4 bases off J, with a span of 15 bases between the germline ends. Reading from cysteine to phenylalanine, the CDR3 counts 15 amino acids. This entry keeps only the CDR3 DNA: 45 bases, framed from base 1. Turning to this clonotype: Its target antigen remains unknown. Base qualities are not at hand, and no much larger clone is one base apart.

The sequenced sample was sorted CD4+, CD8+, or CD8+CD57+ T cells (not recorded which) from PBMCs. Rearrangement joined TRBV24-1 to TRBJ1-2; a tentative D match to TRBD1 spans 6 bases. The origin of this receptor is a human donor in good health, serving as a control. The DNA sequence follows: TGTGCCACCAGTGAGTTGTCAGGGGAGAGCTATGGCTACACCTTC. Its translation is CATSELSGESYGYTF.